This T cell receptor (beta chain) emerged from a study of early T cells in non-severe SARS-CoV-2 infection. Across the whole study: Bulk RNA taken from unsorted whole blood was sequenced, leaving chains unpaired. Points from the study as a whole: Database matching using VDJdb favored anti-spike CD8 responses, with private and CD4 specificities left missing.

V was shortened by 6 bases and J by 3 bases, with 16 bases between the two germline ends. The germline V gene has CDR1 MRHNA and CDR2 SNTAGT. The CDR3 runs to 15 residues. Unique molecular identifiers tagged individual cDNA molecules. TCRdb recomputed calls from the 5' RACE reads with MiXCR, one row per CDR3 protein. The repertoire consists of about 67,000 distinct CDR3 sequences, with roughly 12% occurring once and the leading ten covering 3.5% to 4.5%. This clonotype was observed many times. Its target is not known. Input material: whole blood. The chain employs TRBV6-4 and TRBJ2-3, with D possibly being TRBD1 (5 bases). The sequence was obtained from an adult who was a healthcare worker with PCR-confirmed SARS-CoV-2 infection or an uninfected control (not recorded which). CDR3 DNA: TGTGCCAGCAGCTATAGGGGCGGCTCTACAGATACGCAGTATTTT. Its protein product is CASSYRGGSTDTQYF.